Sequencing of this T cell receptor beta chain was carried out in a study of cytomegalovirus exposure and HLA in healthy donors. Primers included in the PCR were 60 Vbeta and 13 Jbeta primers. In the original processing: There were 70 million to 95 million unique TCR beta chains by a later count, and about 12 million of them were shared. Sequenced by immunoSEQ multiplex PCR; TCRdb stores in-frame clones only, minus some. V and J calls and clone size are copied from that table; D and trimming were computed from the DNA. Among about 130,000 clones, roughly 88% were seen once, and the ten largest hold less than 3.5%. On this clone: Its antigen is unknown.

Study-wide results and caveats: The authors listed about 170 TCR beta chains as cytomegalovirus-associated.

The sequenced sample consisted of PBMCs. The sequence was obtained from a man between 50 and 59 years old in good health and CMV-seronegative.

The CDR3 loop reads CASSPWDSYNEQFF. In DNA form, the CDR3 reads TGTGCCAGTAGTCCCTGGGACAGCTACAATGAGCAGTTCTTC. This chain joins TRBV19 and TRBJ2-1, with 7 bases fitting TRBD1. V was clipped by 5 bases and J by 3 bases; unmatched bases: 4. The CDR3 runs 14 residues. CDR1 LNHDA and CDR2 SQIVND come from the germline V gene (reference sequence). Drawing the rest from reference TRBV19 and TRBJ2-1, the complete variable domain is DGGITQSPKYLFRKEGQNVTLSCEQNLNHDAMYWYRQDPGQGLRLIYYSQIVNDFQKGDIAEGYSVSREKKESFPLTVTSAQKNPTAFYLCASSPWDSYNEQFFGPGTRLTVL.